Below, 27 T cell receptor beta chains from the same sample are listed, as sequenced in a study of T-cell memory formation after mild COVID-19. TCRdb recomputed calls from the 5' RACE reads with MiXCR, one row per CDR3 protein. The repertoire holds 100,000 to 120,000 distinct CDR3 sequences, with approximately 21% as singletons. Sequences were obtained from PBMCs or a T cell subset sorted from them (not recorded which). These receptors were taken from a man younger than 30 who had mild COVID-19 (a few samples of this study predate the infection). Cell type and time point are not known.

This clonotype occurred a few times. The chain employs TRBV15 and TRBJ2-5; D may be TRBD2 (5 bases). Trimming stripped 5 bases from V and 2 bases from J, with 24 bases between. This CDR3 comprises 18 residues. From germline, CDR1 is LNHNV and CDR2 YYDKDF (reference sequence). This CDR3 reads CATSQPPPVGVIQETQYF. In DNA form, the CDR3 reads TGTGCCACCAGCCAACCTCCACCGGTCGGGGTGATACAAGAGACCCAGTACTTC.

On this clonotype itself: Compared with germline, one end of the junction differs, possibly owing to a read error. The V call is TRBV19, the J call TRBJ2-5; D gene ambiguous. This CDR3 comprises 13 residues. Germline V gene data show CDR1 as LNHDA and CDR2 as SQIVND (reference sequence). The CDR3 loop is CASSIIHRETQYF. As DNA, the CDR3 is TGTGCCAGTAGTATTATACACAGAGAGACCCAATACTTC.

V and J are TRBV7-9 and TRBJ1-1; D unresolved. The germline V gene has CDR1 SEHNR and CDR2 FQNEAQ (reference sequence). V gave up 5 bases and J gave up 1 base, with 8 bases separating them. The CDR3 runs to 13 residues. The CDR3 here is CASSPTPNTEAFF. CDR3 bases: TGTGCCAGCAGCCCGACTCCGAACACTGAAGCTTTCTTT.

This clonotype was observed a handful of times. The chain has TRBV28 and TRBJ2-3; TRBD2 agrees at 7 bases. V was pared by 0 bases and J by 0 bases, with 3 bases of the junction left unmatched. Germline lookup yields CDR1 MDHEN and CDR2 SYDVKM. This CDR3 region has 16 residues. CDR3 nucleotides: TGTGCCAGCAGTTTATGGAGCGGGGCAAGCACAGATACGCAGTATTTT. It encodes CASSLWSGASTDTQYF.

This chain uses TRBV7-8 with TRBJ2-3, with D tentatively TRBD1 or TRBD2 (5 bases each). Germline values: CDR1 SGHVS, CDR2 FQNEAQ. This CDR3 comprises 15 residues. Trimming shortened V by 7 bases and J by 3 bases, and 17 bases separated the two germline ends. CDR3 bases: TGTGCCAGCACCCCAGGGACGGTACTAACAGATACGCAGTATTTT. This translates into CASTPGTVLTDTQYF.

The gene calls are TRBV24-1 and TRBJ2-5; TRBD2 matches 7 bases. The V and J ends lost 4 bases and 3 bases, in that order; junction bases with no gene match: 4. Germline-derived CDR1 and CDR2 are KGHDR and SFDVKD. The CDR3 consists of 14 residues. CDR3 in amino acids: CATSEAGDEETQYF. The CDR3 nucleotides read TGTGCCACCAGTGAGGCGGGAGATGAAGAGACCCAGTACTTC.

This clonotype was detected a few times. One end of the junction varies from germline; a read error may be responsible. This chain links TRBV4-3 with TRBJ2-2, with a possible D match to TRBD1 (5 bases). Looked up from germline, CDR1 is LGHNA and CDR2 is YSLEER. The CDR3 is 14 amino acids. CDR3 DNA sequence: TGCGCCACCAGCCCCCGGCAGGGTACCGGGGAGCTGTTTTTT. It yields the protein CATSPRQGTGELFF.

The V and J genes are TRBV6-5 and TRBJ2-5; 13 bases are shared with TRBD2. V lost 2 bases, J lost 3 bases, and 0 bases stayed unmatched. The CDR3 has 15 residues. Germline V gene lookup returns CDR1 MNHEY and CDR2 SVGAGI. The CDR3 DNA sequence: TGTGCCAGCAGTTACGGACTAGCGGGGGAAGAGACCCAGTACTTC. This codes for CASSYGLAGEETQYF.

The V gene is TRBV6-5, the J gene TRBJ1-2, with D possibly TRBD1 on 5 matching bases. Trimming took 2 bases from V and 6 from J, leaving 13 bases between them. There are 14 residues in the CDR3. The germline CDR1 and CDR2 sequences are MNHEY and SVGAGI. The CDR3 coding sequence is TGTGCCAGCAGTTACGGGGGGGTATTGGATGGCTACACCTTC. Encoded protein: CASSYGGVLDGYTF.

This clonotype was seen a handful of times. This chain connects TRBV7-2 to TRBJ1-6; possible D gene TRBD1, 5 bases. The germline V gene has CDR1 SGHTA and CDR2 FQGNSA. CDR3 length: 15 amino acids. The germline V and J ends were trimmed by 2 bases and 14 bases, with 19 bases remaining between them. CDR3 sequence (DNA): TGTGCCAGCAGCTTAACCCCCGAGGCCGGAGGGGCCCTCCACTTT. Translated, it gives CASSLTPEAGGALHF.

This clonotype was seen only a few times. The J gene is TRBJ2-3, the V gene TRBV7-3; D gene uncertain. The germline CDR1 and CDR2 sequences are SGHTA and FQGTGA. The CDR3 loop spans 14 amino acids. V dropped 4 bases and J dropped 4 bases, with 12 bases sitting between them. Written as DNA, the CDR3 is TGTGCCAGCAGCTCGGACGGATTCCCAGATACGCAGTATTTT. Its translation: CASSSDGFPDTQYF.

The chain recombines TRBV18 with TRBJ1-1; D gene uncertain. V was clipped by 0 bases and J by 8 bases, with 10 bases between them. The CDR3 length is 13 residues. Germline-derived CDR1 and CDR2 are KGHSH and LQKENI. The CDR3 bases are TGTGCCAGCTCACCACCGTTTAGTGGGGAAGCTTTCTTT. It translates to CASSPPFSGEAFF.

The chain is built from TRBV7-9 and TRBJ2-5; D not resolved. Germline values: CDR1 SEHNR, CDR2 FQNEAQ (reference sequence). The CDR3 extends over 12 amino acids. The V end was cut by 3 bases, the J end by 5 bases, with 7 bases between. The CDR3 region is CASSLSMETQYF. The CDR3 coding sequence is TGTGCCAGCAGCTTGAGTATGGAGACCCAGTACTTC.

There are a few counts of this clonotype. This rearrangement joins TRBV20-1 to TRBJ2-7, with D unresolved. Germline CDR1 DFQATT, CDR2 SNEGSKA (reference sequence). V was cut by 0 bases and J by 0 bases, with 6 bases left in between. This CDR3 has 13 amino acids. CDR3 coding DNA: TGCAGTGCTAGAGATGTAGGCTCCTACGAGCAGTACTTC. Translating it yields CSARDVGSYEQYF.

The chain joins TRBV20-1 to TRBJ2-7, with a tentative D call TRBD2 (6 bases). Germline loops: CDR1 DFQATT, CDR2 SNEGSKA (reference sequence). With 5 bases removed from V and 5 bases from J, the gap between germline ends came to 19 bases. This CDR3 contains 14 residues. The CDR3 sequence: CSAPRGAEGHEQYF. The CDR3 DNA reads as TGCAGTGCTCCCCGAGGGGCGGAGGGCCACGAGCAGTACTTC.

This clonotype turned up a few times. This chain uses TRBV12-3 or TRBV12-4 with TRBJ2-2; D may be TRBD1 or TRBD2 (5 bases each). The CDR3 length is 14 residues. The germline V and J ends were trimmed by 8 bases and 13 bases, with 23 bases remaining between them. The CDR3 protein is CASHFGTPTSGLFF. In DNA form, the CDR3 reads TGTGCCAGCCATTTCGGGACCCCTACCTCGGGGCTGTTTTTT.

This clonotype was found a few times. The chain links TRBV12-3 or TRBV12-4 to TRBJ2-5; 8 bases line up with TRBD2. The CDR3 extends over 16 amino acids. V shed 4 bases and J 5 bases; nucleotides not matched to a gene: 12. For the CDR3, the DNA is TGTGCCAGCAGTTCCCCTTTCGCGGGGGGTGGTGAGACCCAGTACTTC. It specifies CASSSPFAGGGETQYF.

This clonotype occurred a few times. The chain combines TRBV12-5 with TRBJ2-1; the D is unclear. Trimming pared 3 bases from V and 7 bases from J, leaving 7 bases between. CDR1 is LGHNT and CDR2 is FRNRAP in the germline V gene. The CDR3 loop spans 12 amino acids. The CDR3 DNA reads TGTGCTAGTGGTTTTAGATGGAATGAGCAGTTCTTC. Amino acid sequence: CASGFRWNEQFF.

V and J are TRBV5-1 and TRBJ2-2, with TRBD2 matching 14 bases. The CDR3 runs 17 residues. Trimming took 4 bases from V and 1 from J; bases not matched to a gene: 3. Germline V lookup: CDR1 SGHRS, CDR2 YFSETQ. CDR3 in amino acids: CASSPTSGGVNTGELFF. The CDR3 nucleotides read TGCGCCAGCAGCCCGACTAGCGGGGGGGTGAACACCGGGGAGCTGTTTTTT.

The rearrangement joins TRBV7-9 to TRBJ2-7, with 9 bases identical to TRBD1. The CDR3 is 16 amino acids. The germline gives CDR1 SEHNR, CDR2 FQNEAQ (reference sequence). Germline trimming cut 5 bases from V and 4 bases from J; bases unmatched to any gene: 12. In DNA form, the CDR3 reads TGTGCCAGCAGCCCCGAGGGACAGGGTCAGGATTACGAGCAGTACGTC. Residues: CASSPEGQGQDYEQYV.

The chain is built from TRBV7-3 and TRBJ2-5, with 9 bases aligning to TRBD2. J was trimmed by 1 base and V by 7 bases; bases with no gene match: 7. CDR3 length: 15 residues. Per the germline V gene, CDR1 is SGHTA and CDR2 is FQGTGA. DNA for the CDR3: TGTGCCAGCAAGCTAGCGGGGTCCTTCCAAGAGACCCAGTACTTC. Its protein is CASKLAGSFQETQYF.

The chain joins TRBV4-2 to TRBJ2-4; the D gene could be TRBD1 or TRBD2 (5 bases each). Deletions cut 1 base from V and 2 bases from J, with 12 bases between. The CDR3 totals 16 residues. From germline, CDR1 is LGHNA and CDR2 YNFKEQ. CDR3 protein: CASSQAGTGSKNIQYF. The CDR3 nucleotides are TGTGCCAGCAGCCAAGCCGGGACGGGGTCCAAAAACATTCAGTACTTC.

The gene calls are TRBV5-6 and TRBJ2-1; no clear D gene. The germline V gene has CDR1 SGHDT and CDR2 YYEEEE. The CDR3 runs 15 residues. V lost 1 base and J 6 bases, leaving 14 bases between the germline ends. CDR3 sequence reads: CASSLIFGGPNEQFF. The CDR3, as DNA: TGTGCCAGCAGCTTGATCTTCGGCGGACCCAATGAGCAGTTCTTC. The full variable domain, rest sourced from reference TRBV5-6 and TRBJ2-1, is DAGVTQSPTHLIKTRGQQVTLRCSPKSGHDTVSWYQQALGQGPQFIFQYYEEEERQRGNFPDRFSGHQFPNYSSELNVNALLLGDSALYLCASSLIFGGPNEQFFGPGTRLTVL.

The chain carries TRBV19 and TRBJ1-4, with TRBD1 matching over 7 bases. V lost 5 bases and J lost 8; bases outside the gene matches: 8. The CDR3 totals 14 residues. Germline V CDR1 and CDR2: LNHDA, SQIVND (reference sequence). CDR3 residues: CASSPDRVREKLFF. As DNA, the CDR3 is TGTGCCAGTAGTCCAGACAGGGTCCGGGAAAAACTGTTTTTT.

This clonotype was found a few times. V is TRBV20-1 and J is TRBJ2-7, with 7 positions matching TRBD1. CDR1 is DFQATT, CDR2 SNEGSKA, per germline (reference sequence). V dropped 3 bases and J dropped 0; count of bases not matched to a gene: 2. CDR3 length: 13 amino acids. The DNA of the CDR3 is TGCAGTGCTAGGGGGACAGTCTCCTACGAGCAGTACGTC. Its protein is CSARGTVSYEQYV.

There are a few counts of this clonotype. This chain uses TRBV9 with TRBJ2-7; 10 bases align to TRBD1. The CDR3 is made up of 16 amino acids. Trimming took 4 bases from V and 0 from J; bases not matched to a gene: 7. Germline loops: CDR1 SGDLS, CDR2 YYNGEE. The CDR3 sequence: CASSSSRDRGSYEQYF. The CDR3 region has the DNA TGTGCCAGCAGCTCCTCCCGGGACAGGGGCTCCTACGAGCAGTACTTC.

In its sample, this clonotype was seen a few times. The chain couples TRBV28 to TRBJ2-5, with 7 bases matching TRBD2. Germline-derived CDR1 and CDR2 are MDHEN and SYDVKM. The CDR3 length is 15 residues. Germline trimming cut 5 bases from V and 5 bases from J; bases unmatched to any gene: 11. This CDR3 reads CASSPQRLAKETQYF. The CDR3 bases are TGTGCCAGCAGTCCACAACGACTAGCAAAGGAGACCCAGTACTTC.